These 30 T cell receptor beta chains share one sample of origin, sequenced in a study of blood T cell repertoires in COVID-19. Assay used: immunoSEQ multiplex PCR; TCRdb lists only in-frame clones, some missing. The sample lists 85,000 to 120,000 clones; roughly 86% were seen once. The specimen sequenced was peripheral blood. Receptors originate from a man aged 50-60 years with active or convalescent COVID-19.

V gene TRBV7-2 combines with J gene TRBJ1-1; perhaps TRBD1 as D (5 bases). Trimming removed 5 bases at V and 4 bases at J, with 14 bases between. Germline assignment: CDR1 SGHTA and CDR2 FQGNSA. The CDR3 spans 14 residues. The CDR3 here is CASSSRQSFTEAFF. The CDR3 DNA sequence: TGTGCCAGCAGCAGCCGACAGAGTTTCACTGAAGCTTTCTTT.

The rearrangement joins TRBV3-1 (or the pseudogene TRBV3-2) to TRBJ2-3, with TRBD1 matching over 7 bases. The CDR3 covers 14 residues. J gave up 6 bases and V 4 bases, and 7 bases lay outside the gene matches. The germline gives CDR1 LGHDT, CDR2 YNNKEL (reference sequence). The CDR3 spells CASSRNRGGDTQYF. The DNA of the CDR3 is TGTGCCAGCAGCCGGAACAGGGGCGGGGATACGCAGTATTTT.

The CDR3, as DNA: TGTGCCAGCAGTTTACCACAGGTAGCCCAAGAGACCCAGTACTTC. Residues: CASSLPQVAQETQYF. The chain is built from TRBV28 and TRBJ2-5; D perhaps matches TRBD1 (5 bases). CDR3 length equals 15 residues. The germline V gene encodes CDR1 MDHEN and CDR2 SYDVKM. V lost 2 bases, J lost 1 base, and 11 bases lay in between.

The chain combines TRBV5-1 with TRBJ2-5, with 15 bases lining up with TRBD2. J lost 5 bases, V lost 2 bases, and 10 bases had no gene match. The CDR3 is 18 amino acids. Germline V gene data show CDR1 as SGHRS and CDR2 as YFSETQ. The CDR3 spells CASSLSPGLAGGFETQYF. CDR3 DNA sequence: TGCGCCAGCAGCTTAAGCCCGGGACTAGCGGGGGGTTTTGAGACCCAGTACTTC.

This clone was found once. The chain uses TRBV29-1 and TRBJ1-2; 11 nucleotides align to TRBD1. Losses at the gene ends were 6 bases for V and 6 bases for J; bases not matched to a gene: 6. Germline lookup yields CDR1 SQVTM and CDR2 ANQGSEA. The CDR3 extends over 13 amino acids. In DNA form, the CDR3 reads TGCAGCGTCCAGGGACAGGGGGATAATGGCTACACCTTC. It specifies CSVQGQGDNGYTF.

The V call is TRBV19, the J call TRBJ2-7; D possibly corresponds to TRBD2 (6 bases). The germline gives CDR1 LNHDA, CDR2 SQIVND (reference sequence). Trimming shortened V by 3 bases and J by 0 bases, and 12 bases separated the two germline ends. This CDR3 region has 15 residues. This CDR3 reads CASSIIQEGSYEQYF. The DNA for the CDR3 is TGTGCCAGTAGTATTATACAGGAGGGCTCCTACGAGCAGTACTTC.

The chain has TRBV11-2 and TRBJ1-2; D is unclear. In germline, CDR1 is SGHAT, CDR2 FQNNGV. This CDR3 has 15 amino acids. Trimming removed 5 bases from V and 4 bases from J, with 17 bases in between. In DNA form, the CDR3 reads TGTGCCAGCAGCCAGGCGGGCAGCTACCTCTATGGCTACACCTTC. Translating gives CASSQAGSYLYGYTF. Full variable domain (rest looked up from reference TRBV11-2 and TRBJ1-2): EAGVAQSPRYKIIEKRQSVAFWCNPISGHATLYWYQQILGQGPKLLIQFQNNGVVDDSQLPKDRFSAERLKGVDSTLKIQPAKLEDSAVYLCASSQAGSYLYGYTFGSGTRLTVV.

V gene TRBV19 combines with J gene TRBJ1-1; the D is unclear. This CDR3 region has 15 residues. Germline values: CDR1 LNHDA, CDR2 SQIVND (reference sequence). V was clipped by 1 base and J by 0 bases, with 9 bases between them. This CDR3 is CASSIGDNLNTEAFF. The CDR3 DNA follows: TGTGCCAGTAGTATAGGAGATAATTTGAACACTGAAGCTTTCTTT.

The chain uses TRBV2 and TRBJ1-2; D is undetermined. V lost 1 base and J lost 5, with 5 bases in between. This CDR3 is 12 amino acids long. Germline assignment: CDR1 SNHLY and CDR2 FYNNEI. The CDR3 region has the DNA TGTGCCAGCAGTGAAGGCGAATATGGCTACACCTTC. Translated, it gives CASSEGEYGYTF.

This clone was detected once. This sequence joins TRBV2 and TRBJ2-3, with 11 bases fitting TRBD2. V gave up 5 bases and J gave up 4 bases; unmatched junction bases: 5. The germline gives CDR1 SNHLY, CDR2 FYNNEI. The CDR3 extends over 15 amino acids. The CDR3 loop reads CASSTSGGRSDTQYF. CDR3 coding DNA: TGTGCCAGCAGTACTAGCGGGGGCAGGTCAGATACGCAGTATTTT.

This clone was recorded once. V is TRBV12-3 or TRBV12-4 and J is TRBJ1-2; possible D gene TRBD1, 5 bases. V lost 1 base to trimming and J lost 3 bases, with 6 bases between them. The CDR3 is made up of 13 amino acids. The CDR3 sequence is CASSLGGYYGYTF. The CDR3 coding sequence is TGTGCCAGCAGTTTAGGGGGCTACTATGGCTACACCTTC.

This chain connects TRBV19 to TRBJ1-5, with TRBD1 as a possible D gene (6 bases). Looked up from germline, CDR1 is LNHDA and CDR2 is SQIVND (reference sequence). The CDR3 spans 15 residues. V gave up 1 base and J gave up 4 bases, with 11 bases separating them. The DNA for the CDR3 is TGTGCCAGTAGTATAGTCCAGGGGAGAAATCAGCCCCAGCATTTT. Translated, it gives CASSIVQGRNQPQHF.

J is TRBJ2-7 and V is TRBV6-5, with TRBD1 identical over 9 bases. Germline CDR1 and CDR2: MNHEY and SVGAGI. V was pared by 2 bases and J by 2 bases, with 4 bases of the junction left unmatched. This CDR3 has 15 amino acids. CDR3 DNA sequence: TGTGCCAGCAGTTACGGGGGACAGGGAGCCTACGAGCAGTACTTC. Protein: CASSYGGQGAYEQYF.

This chain links TRBV10-1 with TRBJ2-2; the D gene is possibly TRBD1 (5 bases). This CDR3 has 12 amino acids. Trimming took 6 bases from V and 6 from J, leaving 8 bases between them. Germline V gene lookup returns CDR1 WNHNN and CDR2 SYGVQD (reference sequence). The DNA of the CDR3 is TGCGCCAGCAGAGGGGTGTCCGGGGAGCTGTTTTTT. Encoded protein: CASRGVSGELFF.

This clone has a single count. This chain joins TRBV18 and TRBJ2-2, with a weak D call TRBD2 (6 bases). V shed 0 bases and J shed 3 bases, with 8 bases lying between them. CDR3 size: 15 residues. CDR1 is KGHSH and CDR2 is LQKENI in the germline V gene. This chain's CDR3 is CASSPPAGHTGELFF. CDR3 sequence (DNA): TGTGCCAGCTCACCACCAGCGGGTCACACCGGGGAGCTGTTTTTT.

V usage is TRBV29-1 and J usage is TRBJ2-2, with 7 bases aligning to TRBD2. The ends lost 4 bases at V and 5 bases at J; junction bases unmatched: 4. The germline gives CDR1 SQVTM, CDR2 ANQGSEA. The CDR3 spans 13 residues. The DNA of the CDR3 is TGCAGCGTTGCCATGGGGGGGACCGGGGAGCTGTTTTTT. Its protein is CSVAMGGTGELFF.

The genes are TRBV5-4 and TRBJ2-5; 7 bases map to TRBD2. The CDR3 sequence is 15 residues long. The V gene end was trimmed by 3 bases and the J gene end by 4 bases; junction bases not matched to a gene: 9. The germline V gene encodes CDR1 SGHNT and CDR2 YYREEE (reference sequence). CDR3 in amino acids: CASSWSGDGGETQYF. CDR3 coding DNA: TGTGCCAGCAGCTGGAGCGGGGATGGCGGAGAGACCCAGTACTTC.

The chain is built from TRBV15 and TRBJ1-1, with D possibly being TRBD1 (5 bases). This CDR3 is built from 13 residues. The germline V gene encodes CDR1 LNHNV and CDR2 YYDKDF (reference sequence). Trimming took 8 bases from V and 3 from J, leaving 13 bases between them. The CDR3 is CATGGTDDTEAFF. The DNA for the CDR3 is TGTGCCACCGGGGGGACCGACGACACTGAAGCTTTCTTT.

The V gene is TRBV9, the J gene TRBJ1-3, with D possibly being TRBD1 (5 bases). The V end lost 4 bases, the J end lost 0 bases, and 20 bases lay between the germline ends. The CDR3 consists of 18 residues. Germline V gene lookup returns CDR1 SGDLS and CDR2 YYNGEE. The CDR3 DNA sequence: TGTGCCAGCAGCAGCGTAGTAACCGGGACTGCCTCTGGAAACACCATATATTTT. This sequence encodes CASSSVVTGTASGNTIYF.

The rearrangement uses TRBV7-2 and TRBJ2-4; 11 bases line up with TRBD1. V shed 5 bases and J 8 bases; nucleotides not matched to a gene: 5. The CDR3 is made up of 14 amino acids. Germline-derived CDR1 and CDR2 are SGHTA and FQGNSA. The CDR3 is CASSRDRGTDIQYF. The CDR3 DNA reads as TGTGCCAGCAGCCGGGACAGGGGGACGGACATTCAGTACTTC.

This rearrangement joins TRBV27 to TRBJ1-5; no definite D call. The V end was cut by 6 bases, the J end by 9 bases, with 15 bases between. This CDR3 has 13 amino acids. The germline V gene has CDR1 MNHEY and CDR2 SMNVEV (reference sequence). The CDR3 spells CASSLEGYGPQHF. In DNA, the CDR3 is TGTGCCAGCAGCCTTGAGGGCTATGGGCCCCAGCATTTT.

V usage is TRBV4-2 and J usage is TRBJ2-2, with a weak D call TRBD1 (5 bases). The ends were cut back, 4 bases at V and 6 bases at J, with 15 bases in the middle. Germline assignment: CDR1 LGHNA and CDR2 YNFKEQ. The CDR3 has 15 residues. The CDR3 bases are TGTGCCAGCAGCCCCCCAGGGATAAAGGCCGGGGAGCTGTTTTTT. Translated, it gives CASSPPGIKAGELFF.

The rearrangement joins TRBV7-2 to TRBJ2-5; D possibly corresponds to TRBD1 (6 bases). Germline values: CDR1 SGHTA, CDR2 FQGNSA. Trimming stripped 5 bases from V and 2 bases from J, with 9 bases between. This CDR3 has 13 amino acids. The CDR3 is CASSPDRQETQYF. CDR3 nucleotide sequence: TGTGCCAGCAGCCCCGACAGGCAAGAGACCCAGTACTTC.

V usage is TRBV28 and J usage is TRBJ2-7; 9 bases agree with TRBD2. The germline gives CDR1 MDHEN, CDR2 SYDVKM. This CDR3 comprises 15 residues. With V trimmed by 5 bases and J by 1 base, 6 bases remained unmatched. CDR3 sequence: CASSDGGGASYEQYF. DNA for the CDR3: TGTGCCAGCAGTGATGGCGGGGGGGCTTCCTACGAGCAGTACTTC.

This rearrangement joins TRBV12-3 or TRBV12-4 to TRBJ2-7; perhaps TRBD2 as D (5 bases). V lost 6 bases and J lost 7, with 13 bases in between. The CDR3 loop spans 12 amino acids. CDR3 loop: CASRMGVGEQYV. In nucleotides, the CDR3 is TGTGCCAGCAGAATGGGAGTTGGAGAGCAGTACGTC.

V gene TRBV18 combines with J gene TRBJ2-1, with 11 bases fitting TRBD2. V was clipped by 0 bases and J by 0 bases; unmatched bases: 7. This CDR3 is 19 amino acids long. Germline CDR1 reads KGHSH; CDR2 reads LQKENI. The CDR3 DNA reads TGTGCCAGCTCACCACCGCAGACTAGCGGGGAGAGCTCCTACAATGAGCAGTTCTTC. This codes for CASSPPQTSGESSYNEQFF.

The chain couples TRBV18 to TRBJ2-1, with TRBD1 as a possible D gene (5 bases). Trimming left V 3 bases short and J 2 bases short, with 11 bases between. Germline assignment: CDR1 KGHSH and CDR2 LQKENI. The CDR3 is 15 amino acids. Written as DNA, the CDR3 is TGTGCCAGCTCACCCCGAGACAGAACCTACAATGAGCAGTTCTTC. As protein: CASSPRDRTYNEQFF.

This sequence joins TRBV4-1 and TRBJ1-5; TRBD1 aligns across 7 bases. The CDR3 covers 14 residues. With V trimmed by 4 bases and J by 6 bases, 6 bases remained unmatched. CDR1 is MGHRA, CDR2 YSYEKL, per germline. CDR3 bases: TGCGCCAGCAGCCCCGACAGGGTAGGTCAGCCCCAGCATTTT. This gives the protein CASSPDRVGQPQHF.

This chain joins TRBV27 and TRBJ1-5; no clear D. Trimming removed 11 bases from V and 2 bases from J, with 19 bases in between. The CDR3 runs to 15 residues. The V gene's germline CDR1 is MNHEY and CDR2 SMNVEV (reference sequence). The CDR3 bases are TGTGCCTCCAGTCCCGGGGAGTATGGCAATCAGCCCCAGCATTTT. Residues: CASSPGEYGNQPQHF.

V gene TRBV6-5 combines with J gene TRBJ1-4; 11 bases align to TRBD1. Germline V gene data show CDR1 as MNHEY and CDR2 as SVGAGI. This CDR3 region has 14 residues. Trimming took 4 bases from V and 8 from J; bases not matched to a gene: 3. The CDR3 sequence: CASSWTGGEEKLFF. CDR3 bases: TGTGCCAGCAGTTGGACAGGGGGCGAGGAAAAACTGTTTTTT.